The text below deals with one TCR beta chain. This record belongs to a study of blood T cell repertoires in COVID-19. This CDR3 has 13 amino acids. Trimming stripped 10 bases from V and 12 bases from J, with 21 bases between. From germline, CDR1 is ENHRY and CDR2 SYGVKD. Grouping used clinical history reported by participants in a survey and questionnaire. The table came from immunoSEQ multiplex PCR; TCRdb's copy has only in-frame clones and leaves some out. Of some 350,000 clones listed, approximately 90% are singletons. The clonotype comes from a man aged 18 to 30 who had recovered from COVID-19. The V gene is TRBV10-3, the J gene TRBJ1-4; possible D gene TRBD1, 6 bases. Input material: PBMCs or T cells enriched from blood (not recorded which). This CDR3 is CATGQQGNEELFF. For the CDR3, the DNA is TGTGCCACCGGACAACAGGGAAATGAGGAACTGTTTTTT.